The rows below give T cell receptor beta chains drawn from one sample of a study of graft-versus-host responses after intestinal transplantation. Clones were sequenced by immunoSEQ multiplex PCR, and TCRdb holds only the in-frame ones, with some missing. This sample has about 9,900 clones, with 94% found just once. The sample consisted of PBMCs, taken 8 days after intestinal transplant. These receptors came from a human patient who received an intestinal transplant, so some T cells may come from the graft donor. Both conserved end residues are part of each CDR3. The D gene is left open where the match is weak. Rows may omit the clone size; those that give it use once, few, many or a size class.

CDR3nt,CDR3aa,abundance,v_gene,j_gene,d_gene
TGTGCCAGCAGCCATACTAGCGGGAGCCACGAGCAGTACTTC,CASSHTSGSHEQYF,NA,TRBV11-2,TRBJ2-7,TRBD2
TGTGCCAGCAGCATAGCGGTGAACACCGGGGAGCTGTTTTTT,CASSIAVNTGELFF,NA,TRBV6-5,TRBJ2-2,NA
TGTGCCAGCAGCGTAGACAGAAACAACAATGAGCAGTTCTTC,CASSVDRNNNEQFF,NA,TRBV9,TRBJ2-1,NA
TGCGCCAGCAGCGCACTAGCGGTCCATGGGAATGAGCAGTTCTTC,CASSALAVHGNEQFF,NA,TRBV5-1,TRBJ2-1,TRBD2
TGTGCCAGCAGCTTTCTAGGCCTGCCGATGAACACTGAAGCTTTCTTT,CASSFLGLPMNTEAFF,NA,TRBV7-2,TRBJ1-1,NA
TGTGCCAGTTCCCCTGTCCCCTTTCCCCTGTACTTC,CASSPVPFPLYF,NA,TRBV27,TRBJ2-7,NA
TGCGCCAGCAGCTCCGGAGAGAACACTGAAGCTTTCTTT,CASSSGENTEAFF,NA,TRBV5-1,TRBJ1-1,NA
TGTGCCAGCAGTTCCGCCCGATACAATGAGCAGTTCTTC,CASSSARYNEQFF,NA,TRBV27,TRBJ2-1,NA
TGTGCCAGCACCCTAGGCAGACTCTCTGGGGCCAACGTCCTGACTTTC,CASTLGRLSGANVLTF,NA,TRBV7-8,TRBJ2-6,NA
TGTGCCAGCAGTGAAGTGTGGGGGACTAGCTACTACGAGCAGTACTTC,CASSEVWGTSYYEQYF,once,TRBV2,TRBJ2-7,TRBD2
TGTGCCAGCAGCTTAGGGGTGACTGGTGAGCAGTTCTTC,CASSLGVTGEQFF,NA,TRBV7-8,TRBJ2-1,NA
TGTGCCAGCACCGATGGTAGGGAGACCCAGTACTTC,CASTDGRETQYF,NA,TRBV27,TRBJ2-5,NA
TGTGCCACCATGGGGTGGGGGGCAGGGACCCAGTACTTC,CATMGWGAGTQYF,NA,TRBV28,TRBJ2-5,NA
TGTGCCAGCAGTTTGGAGGGTAATTCCTACGAGCAGTACTTC,CASSLEGNSYEQYF,NA,TRBV27,TRBJ2-7,NA
TGTGCCAGCAGCGTTTTAGCGGGAGCCCAGGCCGGGGAGCTGTTTTTT,CASSVLAGAQAGELFF,NA,TRBV9,TRBJ2-2,TRBD2
TGTGCCAGCAGCTTCGAAGTTTCTCGACAGGGAGGTAGCTCTGGCTACACCTTC,CASSFEVSRQGGSSGYTF,NA,TRBV5-4,TRBJ1-2,TRBD1
TGTGCCACCAGCACTAGCTGGACTAGCTCGGTGACCCAGTACTTC,CATSTSWTSSVTQYF,NA,TRBV15,TRBJ2-5,TRBD2
TGTGCCAGTCTACGAGGGTGGAACACTGAAGCTTTCTTT,CASLRGWNTEAFF,NA,TRBV6-5,TRBJ1-1,NA
TGTGCCAGCAGCTCGGGAGTCAATCAGCCCCAGCATTTT,CASSSGVNQPQHF,NA,TRBV7-2,TRBJ1-5,NA
TGTGCCAGCAGACAGCTCTCCTACAATGAGCAGTTCTTC,CASRQLSYNEQFF,NA,TRBV11-2,TRBJ2-1,NA
TGTGCCAGCAGCTTATTGGGGGGCACAGATACGCAGTATTTT,CASSLLGGTDTQYF,once,TRBV7-8,TRBJ2-3,NA
TGTGCCAGCAGTGGGGACGGGGGGAATCAGCCCCAGCATTTT,CASSGDGGNQPQHF,NA,TRBV2,TRBJ1-5,NA
TGTGCCAGCTCTCAGGGACTCGAAGACGAGACCCAGTACTTC,CASSQGLEDETQYF,NA,TRBV18,TRBJ2-5,NA
TGCGCCAGCAGGGAATGGGGCACCTACAGCACCGGGGAGCTGTTTTTT,CASREWGTYSTGELFF,NA,TRBV10-1,TRBJ2-2,NA
TGTGCCAGCAGAGGGTTCACGGAACCTAACTATGGCTACACCTTC,CASRGFTEPNYGYTF,NA,TRBV7-9,TRBJ1-2,NA
TGTGCCAGCAGTAGACTAGCGGGAGGCCAAGAGACCCAGTACTTC,CASSRLAGGQETQYF,NA,TRBV28,TRBJ2-5,TRBD2
TGTGCCAGCAGCAACGGGGGGGAGCAAGAGACCCAGTACTTC,CASSNGGEQETQYF,NA,TRBV21-1,TRBJ2-5,NA
TGTGCCAGCAGTTACTCGGGCCCGGCGGAAAAACTGTTTTTT,CASSYSGPAEKLFF,NA,TRBV6-5,TRBJ1-4,NA
TGTGCCAGCAGCCCCGGGACTAGCGGGACCTACGAGCAGTACTTC,CASSPGTSGTYEQYF,NA,TRBV5-4,TRBJ2-7,TRBD2
TGCGCCAGCAGTGCGGGGGTGAATCAGCCCCAGCATTTT,CASSAGVNQPQHF,NA,TRBV5-1,TRBJ1-5,NA
TGTGCCAGCAGCTCCTACGGTGGAGCGGAGTACCAAGAGACCCAGTACTTC,CASSSYGGAEYQETQYF,NA,TRBV12-1,TRBJ2-5,NA
TGTGCCAGCAGTTTGCGGCGGGAGAGCTCCTCCTACGAGCAGTACTTC,CASSLRRESSSYEQYF,NA,TRBV28,TRBJ2-7,TRBD2
TGTGCCAGCAGCCAAGTGGGGGGCGTGGAAGAGACCCAGTACTTC,CASSQVGGVEETQYF,NA,TRBV4-2,TRBJ2-5,NA
TGTGCCAGCAGCAAAGCTGGGCGGGACACCGGGGAGCTGTTTTTT,CASSKAGRDTGELFF,NA,TRBV21-1,TRBJ2-2,NA
TGCAGCGTCATAGGGAGTCTGGAGACCCAGTACTTC,CSVIGSLETQYF,once,TRBV29-1,TRBJ2-5,NA
TGCGCCAGCAGCCAAGCCCCTAGGGGGAGGGCCGTAGACTACAATGAGCAGTTCTTC,CASSQAPRGRAVDYNEQFF,NA,TRBV4-1,TRBJ2-1,NA
TGTGCCAGCAGTCTAGCGGGAGAAGTGTGGTTGGAGACCCAGTACTTC,CASSLAGEVWLETQYF,NA,TRBV28,TRBJ2-5,TRBD2
TGTGCCAGCAGCGTTTACGGCTCCTCCTACGAGCAGTACTTC,CASSVYGSSYEQYF,NA,TRBV9,TRBJ2-7,NA
TGTGCCAGCAGTGAGTTCGGGGGAGGGCCAGGGGAGACCCAGTACTTC,CASSEFGGGPGETQYF,NA,TRBV2,TRBJ2-5,TRBD2
TGTGCCAGCAGCACCACCGTGGGGGGGGCTGGAAACACCATATATTTT,CASSTTVGGAGNTIYF,NA,TRBV9,TRBJ1-3,NA
TGTGCCAGCAGTTCTTTATCAGGGGGGAGCAATCAGCCCCAGCATTTT,CASSSLSGGSNQPQHF,NA,TRBV6-5,TRBJ1-5,TRBD1
TGTGCCATCACTCATACGACATCGCCGGGTGAAGCTTTCTTT,CAITHTTSPGEAFF,NA,TRBV10-3,TRBJ1-1,NA
TGTGCCAGCAGTTTATGGTCGGGCTATGGCTACACCTTC,CASSLWSGYGYTF,once,TRBV27,TRBJ1-2,NA
TGCAGCGTTGGGGGGGGTCGAGAGACCCAGTACTTC,CSVGGGRETQYF,NA,TRBV29-1,TRBJ2-5,TRBD2